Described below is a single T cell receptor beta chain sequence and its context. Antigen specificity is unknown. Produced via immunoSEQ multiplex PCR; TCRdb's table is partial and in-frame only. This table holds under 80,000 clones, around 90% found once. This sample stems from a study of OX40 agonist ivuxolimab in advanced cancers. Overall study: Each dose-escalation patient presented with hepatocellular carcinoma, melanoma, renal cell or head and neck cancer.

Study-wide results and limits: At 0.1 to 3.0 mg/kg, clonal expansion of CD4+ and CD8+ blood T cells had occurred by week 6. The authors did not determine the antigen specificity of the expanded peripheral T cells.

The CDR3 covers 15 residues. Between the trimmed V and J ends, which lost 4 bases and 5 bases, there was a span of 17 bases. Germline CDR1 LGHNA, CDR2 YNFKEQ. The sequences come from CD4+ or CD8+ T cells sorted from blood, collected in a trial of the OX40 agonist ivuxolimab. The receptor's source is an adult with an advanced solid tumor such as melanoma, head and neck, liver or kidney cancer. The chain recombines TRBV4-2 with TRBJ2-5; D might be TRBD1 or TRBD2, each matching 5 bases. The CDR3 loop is CASSPGRASWETQYF. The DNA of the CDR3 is TGTGCCAGCAGCCCGGGACGAGCCTCATGGGAGACCCAGTACTTC.